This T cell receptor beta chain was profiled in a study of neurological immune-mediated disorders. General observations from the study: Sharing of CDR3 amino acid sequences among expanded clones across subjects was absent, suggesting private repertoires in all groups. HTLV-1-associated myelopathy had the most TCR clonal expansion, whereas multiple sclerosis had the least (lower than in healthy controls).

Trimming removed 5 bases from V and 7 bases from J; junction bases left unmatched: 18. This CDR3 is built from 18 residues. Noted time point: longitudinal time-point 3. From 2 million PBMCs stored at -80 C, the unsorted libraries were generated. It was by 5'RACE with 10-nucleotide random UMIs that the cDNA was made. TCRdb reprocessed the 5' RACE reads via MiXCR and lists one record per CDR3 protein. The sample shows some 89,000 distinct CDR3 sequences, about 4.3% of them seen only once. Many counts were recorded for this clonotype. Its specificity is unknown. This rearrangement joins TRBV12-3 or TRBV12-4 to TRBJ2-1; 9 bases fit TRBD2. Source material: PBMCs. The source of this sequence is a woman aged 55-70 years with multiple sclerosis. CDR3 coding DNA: TGTGCCAGCAGTCCCCTCTTGGGCGGGGGGGGGTCTTGGAATGAGCAGTTCTTC. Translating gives CASSPLLGGGGSWNEQFF.